Presented here are 28 T cell receptor beta chains from one specimen sequenced in a study of technical replicates of blood from a few donors. Generated by immunoSEQ multiplex PCR, the TCRdb table keeps only in-frame clones and is missing some. The sample carries about 97,000 clones, 96% recorded once. Sequencing was performed on T cells isolated from PBMCs. These receptors all stem from a human donor in good health.

V is TRBV4-1 and J is TRBJ2-2; 8 nucleotides agree with TRBD1. Looked up from germline, CDR1 is MGHRA and CDR2 is YSYEKL. Trimming removed 4 bases from V and 5 bases from J; junction bases left unmatched: 6. The CDR3 contains 15 residues. Here the CDR3 DNA reads TGCGCCAGCAGCCTCCGGGACAGGAAAACCGGGGAGCTGTTTTTT. This gives the protein CASSLRDRKTGELFF.

This sequence joins TRBV7-9 and TRBJ1-1; D might be TRBD1 (6 bases). Trimming removed 3 bases at V and 10 bases at J, with 21 bases between. The CDR3 covers 15 residues. In germline, CDR1 is SEHNR, CDR2 FQNEAQ (reference sequence). CDR3 DNA: TGTGCCAGCAGCTTCCCGCATGGGGGCGCATATAGAGCTTTCTTT. Translated: CASSFPHGGAYRAFF.

This chain uses TRBV28 with TRBJ1-5; 7 bases are shared with TRBD1. CDR1 and CDR2 from the germline V gene are MDHEN and SYDVKM. Trimming took 3 bases from V and 5 from J; bases not matched to a gene: 4. The CDR3 sequence is 14 residues long. The CDR3 loop reads CASSFRTGDQPQHF. The DNA of the CDR3 is TGTGCCAGCAGTTTCAGAACAGGGGATCAGCCCCAGCATTTT.

The chain recombines TRBV10-3 with TRBJ2-3, with a weak D call TRBD1 (6 bases). The CDR3 extends over 15 amino acids. Deletions cut 4 bases from V and 4 bases from J, with 15 bases between. Germline-derived CDR1 and CDR2 are ENHRY and SYGVKD. CDR3 sequence: CAISASPPGADTQYF. CDR3 coding DNA: TGTGCCATCAGTGCTAGCCCCCCAGGGGCAGATACGCAGTATTTT.

The chain links TRBV5-1 to TRBJ2-3; D is perhaps TRBD1 (6 bases). Trimming removed 4 bases at V and 0 bases at J, with 12 bases between. The CDR3 spans 15 residues. The V gene's germline CDR1 is SGHRS and CDR2 YFSETQ. The DNA for the CDR3 is TGCGCCAGCAGCGAACGGACAGATAGCACAGATACGCAGTATTTT. It is translated as CASSERTDSTDTQYF.

This sequence joins TRBV30 and TRBJ1-3; D call uncertain. V was trimmed by 5 bases and J by 4 bases, leaving 6 bases between them. The CDR3 covers 11 residues. Germline V gives CDR1 GTSNPN, CDR2 SVGIG (reference sequence). The CDR3 sequence: CAWAVGNTIYF. The CDR3 region has the DNA TGTGCCTGGGCGGTGGGAAACACCATATATTTT.

The CDR3 bases are TGTGCCAGCAGCTTTGCCCGACAGACCTCTGGAAACACCATATATTTT. Protein product: CASSFARQTSGNTIYF. The chain joins TRBV5-4 to TRBJ1-3, with D possibly TRBD1 on 5 matching bases. This CDR3 is 16 amino acids long. Germline V lookup: CDR1 SGHNT, CDR2 YYREEE (reference sequence). The ends were cut back, 2 bases at V and 0 bases at J, with 12 bases in the middle.

The V and J genes are TRBV6-1 and TRBJ2-3; TRBD2 matches at 8 bases. This CDR3 is built from 13 residues. J was trimmed by 1 base and V by 6 bases; bases with no gene match: 0. Germline CDR1 reads MNHNS; CDR2 reads SASEGT. The DNA of the CDR3 is TGTGCCAGCAGACTAGCGGGCACAGATACGCAGTATTTT. Its protein is CASRLAGTDTQYF.

J is TRBJ2-1 and V is TRBV11-3; tentatively, D is TRBD1 (5 bases). CDR1 and CDR2 from the germline V gene are SGHNT and YENEEA. Trimming pared 0 bases from V and 10 bases from J, leaving 10 bases between. The CDR3 runs to 13 residues. CDR3 sequence reads: CASSLDLRGEQFF. The DNA of the CDR3 is TGTGCCAGCAGCTTAGATCTTAGGGGCGAGCAGTTCTTC. The full variable domain, rest sourced from reference TRBV11-3 and TRBJ2-1, is EAGVVQSPRYKIIEKKQPVAFWCNPISGHNTLYWYLQNLGQGPELLIRYENEEAVDDSQLPKDRFSAERLKGVDSTLKIQPAELGDSAVYLCASSLDLRGEQFFGPGTRLTVL.

This clone came up a few times. The V and J genes are TRBV7-3 and TRBJ1-6; 10 bases match TRBD1. J was trimmed by 8 bases and V by 2 bases; bases with no gene match: 0. The CDR3 totals 14 residues. The germline gives CDR1 SGHTA, CDR2 FQGTGA. CDR3 amino acids: CASSLGTGDSPLHF. In DNA form, the CDR3 reads TGTGCCAGCAGCTTAGGGACAGGGGATTCACCCCTCCACTTT.

The chain links TRBV12-5 to TRBJ2-1, with D possibly being TRBD2 (5 bases). This CDR3 is built from 19 residues. Germline V CDR1 and CDR2: LGHNT, FRNRAP. V lost 0 bases, J lost 7 bases, and 25 bases lay in between. CDR3 in DNA: TGTGCTAGTGGTTTGGTACTTTGGTCCCGAACTAGAGGATTTAATGAGCAGTTCTTC. Translated: CASGLVLWSRTRGFNEQFF.

The chain uses TRBV28 and TRBJ2-5; a possible D gene is TRBD2 (7 bases). Deletions cut 6 bases from V and 5 bases from J, with 19 bases between. The CDR3 runs to 15 residues. The germline V gene encodes CDR1 MDHEN and CDR2 SYDVKM. The CDR3 bases are TGTGCCAGCAGCCAGGGGCGGGAGAGCATGGAGACCCAGTACTTC. Its protein is CASSQGRESMETQYF. The full variable domain, with the rest looked up from reference TRBV28 and TRBJ2-5, is DVKVTQSSRYLVKRTGEKVFLECVQDMDHENMFWYRQDPGLGLRLIYFSYDVKMKEKGDIPEGYSVSREKKERFSLILESASTNQTSMYLCASSQGRESMETQYFGPGTRLLVL.

The V call is TRBV19, the J call TRBJ1-4, with 9 bases that match TRBD1. The CDR3 extends over 16 amino acids. Germline V gene data show CDR1 as LNHDA and CDR2 as SQIVND (reference sequence). Losses at the gene ends were 10 bases for V and 1 base for J; bases not matched to a gene: 10. As DNA, the CDR3 is TGTGCCACCGCACCGGGACAGGGATTAACTAATGAAAAACTGTTTTTT. This sequence encodes CATAPGQGLTNEKLFF.

This clone was counted between two and nine times. The chain has TRBV7-2 and TRBJ1-2; tentatively, D is TRBD1 (5 bases). Trimming left V 5 bases short and J 7 bases short, with 11 bases between. The CDR3 spans 12 residues. Per the germline V gene, CDR1 is SGHTA and CDR2 is FQGNSA. The CDR3 reads CASSRGGVGYTF. The CDR3, as DNA: TGTGCCAGCAGCCGCGGGGGGGTTGGCTACACCTTC.

The CDR3 DNA reads as TGTGCCAGCATTACACGGGGGGGGTACGAGCAGTACTTC. Protein sequence: CASITRGGYEQYF. J is TRBJ2-7 and V is TRBV2; 8 nucleotides align to TRBD2. The CDR3 length is 13 residues. Trimming took 7 bases from V and 4 from J; bases not matched to a gene: 6. Looked up from germline, CDR1 is SNHLY and CDR2 is FYNNEI.

The chain is built from TRBV11-2 and TRBJ2-7, with TRBD2 matching over 9 bases. The CDR3 spans 14 residues. The V segment lost 4 bases and the J segment 3 bases; nucleotides outside the gene matches: 4. Germline V gene lookup returns CDR1 SGHAT and CDR2 FQNNGV. The CDR3 here is CASSSLAGFYEQYF. CDR3 nucleotide sequence: TGTGCCAGCAGCTCCCTAGCGGGATTCTACGAGCAGTACTTC.

The V and J genes are TRBV6-1 and TRBJ1-5; D gene ambiguous. Per germline, CDR1 MNHNS and CDR2 SASEGT. The CDR3 consists of 16 residues. Trimming left V 4 bases short and J 4 bases short, with 17 bases between. In DNA, the CDR3 is TGTGCCAGCAGTGCGGGGTTAACGGATGGAAATCAGCCCCAGCATTTT. Protein sequence: CASSAGLTDGNQPQHF.

The gene calls are TRBV27 and TRBJ1-2; the match to TRBD1 covers 9 bases. This CDR3 contains 16 residues. The V gene end was trimmed by 6 bases and the J gene end by 8 bases; junction bases not matched to a gene: 16. Germline CDR1 reads MNHEY; CDR2 reads SMNVEV (reference sequence). The chain's CDR3 is CASSPTWTGVSRGYTF. The CDR3 DNA is TGTGCCAGCAGCCCTACATGGACAGGGGTCTCTCGGGGCTACACCTTC.

The V call is TRBV5-1, the J call TRBJ2-3, with 7 bases matching TRBD1. V was clipped by 4 bases and J by 0 bases; unmatched bases: 5. Germline values: CDR1 SGHRS, CDR2 YFSETQ. The CDR3 totals 15 residues. Written as DNA, the CDR3 is TGCGCCAGCAGCGAGACAGGGACAAGCACAGATACGCAGTATTTT. The encoded protein is CASSETGTSTDTQYF.

This clone turned up a few times. The rearrangement joins TRBV6-6 to TRBJ2-7, with 7 bases matching TRBD1. Losses at the gene ends were 5 bases for V and 2 bases for J; bases not matched to a gene: 9. Germline CDR1 MNHNY, CDR2 SVGAGI (reference sequence). This CDR3 region has 15 residues. The DNA of the CDR3 is TGTGCCAGCAGTCTTCCCCCGGGACAGACCTACGAGCAGTACTTC. Translating gives CASSLPPGQTYEQYF.

This chain connects TRBV18 to TRBJ2-1, with 8 bases matching TRBD2. Germline values: CDR1 KGHSH, CDR2 LQKENI. V was clipped by 0 bases and J by 1 base; unmatched bases: 2. The CDR3 is 16 amino acids. The CDR3: CASSPPGLGSYNEQFF. CDR3 DNA sequence: TGTGCCAGCTCACCACCGGGACTAGGGTCCTACAATGAGCAGTTCTTC.

The chain has TRBV2 and TRBJ1-1; perhaps TRBD1 as D (6 bases). The CDR3 sequence is 15 residues long. Deletions cut 8 bases from V and 0 bases from J, with 16 bases between. Germline-derived CDR1 and CDR2 are SNHLY and FYNNEI. This CDR3 is CASEPGHRMNTEAFF. CDR3 nucleotides: TGTGCCAGCGAGCCGGGACATCGCATGAACACTGAAGCTTTCTTT.

This rearrangement joins TRBV19 to TRBJ1-4, with D hard to call. Germline-derived CDR1 and CDR2 are LNHDA and SQIVND (reference sequence). The germline V and J ends were trimmed by 3 bases and 2 bases, with 10 bases remaining between them. The CDR3 length is 15 residues. The CDR3 is CASSIKKQTNEKLFF. CDR3 nucleotide sequence: TGTGCCAGTAGTATTAAGAAACAGACTAATGAAAAACTGTTTTTT. The entire variable domain, with the rest obtained from reference TRBV19 and TRBJ1-4, is as follows: DGGITQSPKYLFRKEGQNVTLSCEQNLNHDAMYWYRQDPGQGLRLIYYSQIVNDFQKGDIAEGYSVSREKKESFPLTVTSAQKNPTAFYLCASSIKKQTNEKLFFGSGTQLSVL.

The sample holds a few counts of this clone. Germline and junction disagree at one end, which may indicate a read error. The chain combines TRBV5-1 with TRBJ2-1; the match to TRBD2 covers 14 bases. There are 17 residues in the CDR3. CDR1 and CDR2 from the germline V gene are SGHRS and YFSETQ. CDR3 loop: CASSQGLAGASSNEQFF. The CDR3 coding sequence is TGCGCCAGCAGCCAGGGACTAGCGGGGGCCTCCTCCAATGAGCAGTTCTTC.

This sequence joins TRBV7-7 and TRBJ2-5, with 7 nucleotides matching TRBD1. CDR1 and CDR2 from the germline V gene are SSHAT and FNYEAQ (reference sequence). The CDR3 covers 13 residues. Trimming removed 5 bases from V and 2 bases from J; junction bases left unmatched: 2. This chain's CDR3 is CASSPGQQETQYF. CDR3 DNA: TGTGCCAGCAGCCCGGGACAGCAAGAGACCCAGTACTTC.

This chain connects TRBV7-9 to TRBJ2-3; TRBD1 matches at 8 bases. The CDR3 totals 16 residues. Germline loops: CDR1 SEHNR, CDR2 FQNEAQ (reference sequence). J lost 3 bases, V lost 5 bases, and 10 bases had no gene match. DNA for the CDR3: TGTGCCAGCAGCCCGTCAGGGACAGGTCTAACAGATACGCAGTATTTT. This gives the protein CASSPSGTGLTDTQYF.

V usage is TRBV6-5 and J usage is TRBJ2-7; 10 positions match TRBD1. Germline assignment: CDR1 MNHEY and CDR2 SVGAGI. J gave up 4 bases and V 9 bases, and 12 bases lay outside the gene matches. The CDR3 extends over 15 amino acids. The CDR3 spells CASGTTGTGVYEQYF. CDR3 nucleotides: TGTGCCAGTGGAACTACCGGGACAGGGGTGTACGAGCAGTACTTC.

The chain combines TRBV10-1 with TRBJ2-7; D unresolved. V was shortened by 4 bases and J by 6 bases, with 13 bases between the two germline ends. Germline V gene sequence: CDR1 WNHNN, CDR2 SYGVQD (reference sequence). This CDR3 comprises 13 residues. This CDR3 is CASSVSRGSEQYF. The CDR3 DNA is TGCGCCAGCAGTGTATCAAGAGGTTCCGAGCAGTACTTC.